The clone carrying this T cell receptor beta chain has a handful of counts. The antigen is not known. The data belong to a study of CD8 T cells in ankylosing spondylitis. Whole-study findings and limits: In ankylosing spondylitis patients, matched synovial fluid reportedly showed significant enrichment of disease-linked clones. Ankylosing spondylitis blood appeared to carry a characteristic TCR beta motif of several highly homologous variants. Disease-linked clones displayed a CD8+ phenotype and appeared relatively rarely in peripheral blood.

The CDR3 has 14 amino acids. V lost 0 bases and J lost 6; bases outside the gene matches: 3. Germline assignment: CDR1 MNHEY and CDR2 SVGAGI. Quantitative 5'-RACE with molecular barcodes generated TCR beta libraries. One entry per CDR3 protein results from TCRdb running MiXCR on the 5' RACE reads. This table has tens of thousands of distinct CDR3 sequences, approximately 8% appearing once. This TCR derives from a male donor with ankylosing spondylitis or in good health (not recorded which). The specimen sequenced was blood. The chain uses TRBV6-5 and TRBJ2-7; 9 bases match TRBD1. CDR3 residues: CASSYSRDRVEQYF. CDR3 in DNA: TGTGCCAGCAGTTACTCACGGGACAGGGTCGAGCAGTACTTC.